The 9 T cell receptor beta chains below all came from one sample that was sequenced in a study of T-cell memory formation after mild COVID-19. TCRdb passed the 5' RACE reads through MiXCR, listing each CDR3 protein once. The sample lists around 180,000 distinct CDR3 sequences, 16% occurring once. The sequenced material came from PBMCs or a T cell subset sorted from them (not recorded which). Every receptor here comes from an adult woman who had mild COVID-19 (a few samples of this study predate the infection). Cell type and time point are not known.

Many counts were recorded for this clonotype. This chain connects TRBV7-9 to TRBJ1-2; D may be TRBD1 (6 bases). Trimming shortened V by 4 bases and J by 4 bases, and 19 bases separated the two germline ends. Germline CDR1 and CDR2: SEHNR and FQNEAQ (reference sequence). CDR3 length: 16 amino acids. The CDR3 coding sequence is TGTGCCAGCAGCTCAACTGGACAGCTCCTCAGCTATGGCTACACCTTC. Translation gives CASSSTGQLLSYGYTF.

The chain is built from TRBV5-1 and TRBJ1-1; 7 nucleotides match TRBD1. The V gene's germline CDR1 is SGHRS and CDR2 YFSETQ. The V gene end was trimmed by 2 bases and the J gene end by 8 bases; junction bases not matched to a gene: 6. The CDR3 is 13 amino acids. The chain's CDR3 is CASSFNTGAEAFF. The CDR3 DNA reads as TGCGCCAGCAGCTTTAACACAGGGGCCGAAGCTTTCTTT.

This clonotype was seen more than once but under ten times. J is TRBJ2-7 and V is TRBV24-1; D perhaps matches TRBD1 (5 bases). The CDR3 sequence is 14 residues long. Germline lookup yields CDR1 KGHDR and CDR2 SFDVKD. The V gene lost 4 bases and the J gene lost 1 base, with 10 bases spanning the gap. DNA of the CDR3: TGTGCCACCAGTGACCCGAGACAGTCCTACGAGCAGTACTTC. Protein: CATSDPRQSYEQYF.

This clonotype was picked up a small number of times. The rearrangement joins TRBV7-2 to TRBJ2-1; 13 bases line up with TRBD2. This CDR3 has 20 amino acids. With V trimmed by 4 bases and J by 4 bases, 16 bases remained unmatched. Germline CDR1 reads SGHTA; CDR2 reads FQGNSA. The CDR3 sequence is CASSSTSHPSGLAGYNEQFF. CDR3 bases: TGTGCCAGCAGCTCGACCTCCCATCCCTCGGGACTAGCGGGGTACAATGAGCAGTTCTTC.

This clonotype came up a few times. The V and J genes are TRBV7-2 and TRBJ2-1, with D tentatively TRBD2 (6 bases). CDR3 length: 16 amino acids. V lost 1 base and J lost 1, with 11 bases in between. CDR1 SGHTA and CDR2 FQGNSA come from the germline V gene. CDR3 residues: CASSLDPGASYNEQFF. CDR3 nucleotide sequence: TGTGCCAGCAGCTTAGACCCGGGAGCGTCCTACAATGAGCAGTTCTTC.

This clonotype was seen a few times. The CDR3: CATSRDGPEQETQYF. CDR3 bases: TGTGCCACCAGCAGAGATGGGCCAGAACAAGAGACCCAGTACTTC. This chain joins TRBV15 and TRBJ2-5; D is uncertain. Trimming removed 0 bases from V and 2 bases from J, with 10 bases in between. This CDR3 has 15 residues. CDR1 is LNHNV, CDR2 YYDKDF, per germline (reference sequence).

This clonotype has a handful of counts. J is TRBJ2-3 and V is TRBV6-2 or TRBV6-3; D remains unclear. The V and J ends lost 6 bases and 3 bases respectively, with 16 bases between them. CDR1 and CDR2 (germline): MNHEY, SVGEGT. The CDR3 is 15 amino acids. The CDR3 region has the DNA TGTGCCAGCAGCCTCCTTCCGTCTGGGACAGATACGCAGTATTTT. Amino acids: CASSLLPSGTDTQYF.

CDR3 in amino acids: CAIRDSGRGYEQYF. CDR3 in DNA: TGTGCCATCAGGGACAGCGGGAGAGGCTACGAGCAGTACTTC. This rearrangement joins TRBV10-3 to TRBJ2-7; 8 bases fit TRBD2. J was trimmed by 3 bases and V by 6 bases; bases with no gene match: 7. The CDR3 covers 14 residues. Germline CDR1 reads ENHRY; CDR2 reads SYGVKD.

V usage is TRBV20-1 and J usage is TRBJ2-4, with 8 bases aligning to TRBD2. The V segment lost 3 bases and the J segment 3 bases; nucleotides outside the gene matches: 13. The length of the CDR3 is 17 residues. Germline V gene data show CDR1 as DFQATT and CDR2 as SNEGSKA (reference sequence). CDR3: CSASVAGSRWGKNIQYF. CDR3 nucleotides: TGCAGTGCTAGCGTAGCGGGGAGCCGTTGGGGCAAAAACATTCAGTACTTC.